The subject of this entry is one TCR beta chain. This entry is derived from a study of blood T cell repertoires in COVID-19. Some clones are missing from TCRdb's copy, which holds only in-frame ones; the method was immunoSEQ multiplex PCR. The sample has about 240,000 clones, around 90% seen once. Trimming took 0 bases from V and 0 from J, leaving 8 bases between them. There are 16 residues in the CDR3. Germline V lookup: CDR1 SGHDN, CDR2 FVKESK. This chain connects TRBV14 to TRBJ1-4; D is unclear. The TCR originated in a woman in her 70s with active or convalescent COVID-19. Sample: peripheral blood. This CDR3 is CASSQDPVPTNEKLFF. The DNA of the CDR3 is TGTGCCAGCAGCCAAGACCCGGTCCCAACTAATGAAAAACTGTTTTTT.